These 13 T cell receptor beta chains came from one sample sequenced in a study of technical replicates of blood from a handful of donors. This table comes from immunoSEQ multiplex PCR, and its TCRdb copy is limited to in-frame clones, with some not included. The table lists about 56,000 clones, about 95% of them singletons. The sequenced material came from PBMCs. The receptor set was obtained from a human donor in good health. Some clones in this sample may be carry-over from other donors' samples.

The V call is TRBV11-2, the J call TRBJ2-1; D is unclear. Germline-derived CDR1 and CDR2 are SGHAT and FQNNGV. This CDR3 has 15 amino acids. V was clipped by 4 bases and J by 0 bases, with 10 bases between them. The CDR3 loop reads CASSSDMSSYNEQFF. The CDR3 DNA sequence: TGTGCCAGCAGCTCCGACATGAGCTCCTACAATGAGCAGTTCTTC.

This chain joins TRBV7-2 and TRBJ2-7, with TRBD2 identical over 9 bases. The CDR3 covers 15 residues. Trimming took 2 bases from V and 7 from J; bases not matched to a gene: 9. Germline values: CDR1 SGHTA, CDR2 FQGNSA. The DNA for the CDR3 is TGTGCCAGCAGCTTAATCGGAGCGCGGGAGGGTGAGCAGTACTTC. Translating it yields CASSLIGAREGEQYF.

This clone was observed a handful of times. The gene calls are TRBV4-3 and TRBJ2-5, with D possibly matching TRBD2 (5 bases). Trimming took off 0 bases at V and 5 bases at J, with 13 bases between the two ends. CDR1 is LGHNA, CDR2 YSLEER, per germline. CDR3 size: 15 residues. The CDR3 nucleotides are TGCGCCAGCAGCCAAGATGAAGGACTCGGGGAGACCCAGTACTTC. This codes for CASSQDEGLGETQYF.

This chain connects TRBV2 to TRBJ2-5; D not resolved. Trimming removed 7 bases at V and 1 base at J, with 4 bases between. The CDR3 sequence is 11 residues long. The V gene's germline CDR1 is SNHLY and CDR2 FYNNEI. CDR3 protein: CASTFQETQYF. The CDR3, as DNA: TGTGCCAGCACCTTCCAAGAGACCCAGTACTTC.

CDR3 sequence (DNA): TGTGCCAGCAGCTTGCCCGGCCTGGGGGCCACTGAAGCTTTCTTT. It specifies CASSLPGLGATEAFF. The V gene is TRBV5-4, the J gene TRBJ1-1, with D tentatively TRBD1 (6 bases). The germline V gene encodes CDR1 SGHNT and CDR2 YYREEE (reference sequence). The CDR3 runs to 15 residues. The V and J ends lost 1 base and 4 bases respectively, with 14 bases between them.

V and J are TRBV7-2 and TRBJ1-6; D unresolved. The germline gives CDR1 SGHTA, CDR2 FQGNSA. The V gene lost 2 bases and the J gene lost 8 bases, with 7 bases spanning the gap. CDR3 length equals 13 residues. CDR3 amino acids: CASSLLTDSPLHF. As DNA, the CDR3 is TGTGCCAGCAGCTTACTCACGGATTCACCCCTCCACTTT.

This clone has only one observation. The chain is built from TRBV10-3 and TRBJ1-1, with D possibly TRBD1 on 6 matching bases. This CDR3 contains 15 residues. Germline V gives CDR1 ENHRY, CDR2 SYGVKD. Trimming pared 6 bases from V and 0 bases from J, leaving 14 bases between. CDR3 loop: CAIRQGGSMNTEAFF. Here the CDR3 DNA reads TGTGCCATCAGACAGGGTGGGTCTATGAACACTGAAGCTTTCTTT.

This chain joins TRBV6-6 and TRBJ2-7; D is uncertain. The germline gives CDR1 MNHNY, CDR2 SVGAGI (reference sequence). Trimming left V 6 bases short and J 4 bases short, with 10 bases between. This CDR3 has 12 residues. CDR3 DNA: TGTGCCAGCAGCGTCCCGGGTTACGAGCAGTACTTC. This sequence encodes CASSVPGYEQYF.

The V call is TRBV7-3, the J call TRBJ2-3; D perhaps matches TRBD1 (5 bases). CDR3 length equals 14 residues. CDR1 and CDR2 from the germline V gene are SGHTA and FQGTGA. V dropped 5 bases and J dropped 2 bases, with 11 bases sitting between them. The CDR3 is CASSLDRLTDTQYF. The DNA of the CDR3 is TGTGCCAGCAGCCTAGACAGACTCACAGATACGCAGTATTTT.

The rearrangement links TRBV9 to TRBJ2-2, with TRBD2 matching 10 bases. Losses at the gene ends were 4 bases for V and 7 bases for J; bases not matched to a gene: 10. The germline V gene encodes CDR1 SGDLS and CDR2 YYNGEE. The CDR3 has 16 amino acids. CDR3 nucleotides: TGTGCCAGCAGCCTCCAAGCGGGAGGGGTGGGCGGGGAGCTGTTTTTT. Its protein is CASSLQAGGVGGELFF.

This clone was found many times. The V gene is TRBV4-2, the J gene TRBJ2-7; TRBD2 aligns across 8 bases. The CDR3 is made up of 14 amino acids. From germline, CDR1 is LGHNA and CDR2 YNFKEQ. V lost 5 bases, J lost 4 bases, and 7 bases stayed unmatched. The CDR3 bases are TGTGCCAGCAGCGTCCTAGCGGGTATTTACGAGCAGTACTTC. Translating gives CASSVLAGIYEQYF.

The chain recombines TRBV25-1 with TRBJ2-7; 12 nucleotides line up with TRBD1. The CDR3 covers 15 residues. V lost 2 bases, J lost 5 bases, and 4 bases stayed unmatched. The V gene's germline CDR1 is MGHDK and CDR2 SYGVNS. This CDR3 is CASSEGGTGGHEQYF. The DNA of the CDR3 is TGTGCCAGCAGTGAAGGCGGGACAGGGGGCCACGAGCAGTACTTC.

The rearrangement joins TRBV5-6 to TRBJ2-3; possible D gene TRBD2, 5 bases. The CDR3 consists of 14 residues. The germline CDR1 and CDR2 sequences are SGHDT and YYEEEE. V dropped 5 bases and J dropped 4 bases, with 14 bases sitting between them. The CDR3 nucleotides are TGTGCCAGCAGTCCAAACCGGGGTGCAGATACGCAGTATTTT. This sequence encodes CASSPNRGADTQYF.